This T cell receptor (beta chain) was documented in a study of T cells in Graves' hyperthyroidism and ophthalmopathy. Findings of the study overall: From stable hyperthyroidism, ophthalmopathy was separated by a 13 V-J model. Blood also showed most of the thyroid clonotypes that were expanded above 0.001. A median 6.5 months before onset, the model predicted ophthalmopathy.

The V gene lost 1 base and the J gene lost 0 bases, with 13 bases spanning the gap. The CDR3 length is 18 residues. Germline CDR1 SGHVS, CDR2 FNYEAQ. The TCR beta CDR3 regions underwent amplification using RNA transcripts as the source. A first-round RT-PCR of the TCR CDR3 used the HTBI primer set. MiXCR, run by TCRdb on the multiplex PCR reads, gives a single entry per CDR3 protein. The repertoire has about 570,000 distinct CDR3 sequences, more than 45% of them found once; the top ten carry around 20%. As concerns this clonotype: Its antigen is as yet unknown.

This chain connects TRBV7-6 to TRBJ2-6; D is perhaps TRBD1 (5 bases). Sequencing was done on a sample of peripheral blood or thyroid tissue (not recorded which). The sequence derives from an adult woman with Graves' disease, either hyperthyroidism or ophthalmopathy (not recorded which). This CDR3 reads CASSLGQTISSGANVLTF. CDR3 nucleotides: TGTGCCAGCAGCTTAGGACAGACAATTAGCTCTGGGGCCAACGTCCTGACTTTC.